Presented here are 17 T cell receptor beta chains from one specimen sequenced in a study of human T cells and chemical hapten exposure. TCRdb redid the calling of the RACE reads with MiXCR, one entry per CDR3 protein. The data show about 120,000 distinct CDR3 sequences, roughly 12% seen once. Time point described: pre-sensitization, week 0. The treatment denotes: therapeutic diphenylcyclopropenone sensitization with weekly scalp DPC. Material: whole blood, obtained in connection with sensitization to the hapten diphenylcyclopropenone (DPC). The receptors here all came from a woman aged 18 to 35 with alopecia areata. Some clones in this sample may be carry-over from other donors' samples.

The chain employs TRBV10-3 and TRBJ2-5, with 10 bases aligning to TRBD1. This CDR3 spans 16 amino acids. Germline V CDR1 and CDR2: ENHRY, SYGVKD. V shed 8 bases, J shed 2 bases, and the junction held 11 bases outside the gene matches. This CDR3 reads CAISQGTGASQETQYF. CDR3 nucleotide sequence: TGTGCCATCTCCCAGGGGACAGGGGCCTCTCAAGAGACCCAGTACTTC.

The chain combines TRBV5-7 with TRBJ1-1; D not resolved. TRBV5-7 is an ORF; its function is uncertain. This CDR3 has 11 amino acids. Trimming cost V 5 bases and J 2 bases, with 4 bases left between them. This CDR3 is CASRINTEAFF. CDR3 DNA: TGTGCCAGCAGGATCAACACTGAAGCTTTCTTT.

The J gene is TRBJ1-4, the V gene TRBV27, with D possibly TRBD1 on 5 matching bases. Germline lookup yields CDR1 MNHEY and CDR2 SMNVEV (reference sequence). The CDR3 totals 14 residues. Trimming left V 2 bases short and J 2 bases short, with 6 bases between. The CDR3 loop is CASSLQGTNEKLFF. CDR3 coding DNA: TGTGCCAGCAGTTTACAGGGCACTAATGAAAAACTGTTTTTT. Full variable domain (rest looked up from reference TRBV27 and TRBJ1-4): EAQVTQNPRYLITVTGKKLTVTCSQNMNHEYMSWYRQDPGLGLRQIYYSMNVEVTDKGDVPEGYKVSRKEKRNFPLILESPSPNQTSLYFCASSLQGTNEKLFFGSGTQLSVL.

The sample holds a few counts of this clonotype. The CDR3 sequence is CASSLDRYSYNEQFF. The DNA for the CDR3 is TGTGCCAGCAGTTTAGACAGATACTCCTACAATGAGCAGTTCTTC. This chain joins TRBV12-3 or TRBV12-4 and TRBJ2-1; no firm D call. This CDR3 is 15 amino acids long. The V end was cut by 1 base, the J end by 0 bases, with 7 bases between.

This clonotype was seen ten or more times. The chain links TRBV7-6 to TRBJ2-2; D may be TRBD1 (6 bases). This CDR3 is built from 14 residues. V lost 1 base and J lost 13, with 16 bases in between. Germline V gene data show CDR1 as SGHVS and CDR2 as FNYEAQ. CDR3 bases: TGTGCCAGCAGCTTAGGAGGGAGAACAGGGTCGCTGTTTTTT. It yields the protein CASSLGGRTGSLFF.

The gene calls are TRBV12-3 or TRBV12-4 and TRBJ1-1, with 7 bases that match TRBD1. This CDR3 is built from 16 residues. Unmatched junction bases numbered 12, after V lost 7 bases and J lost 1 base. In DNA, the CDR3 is TGTGCCAGCACTCCTACCCATCAGGGGGGGAACACTGAAGCTTTCTTT. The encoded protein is CASTPTHQGGNTEAFF.

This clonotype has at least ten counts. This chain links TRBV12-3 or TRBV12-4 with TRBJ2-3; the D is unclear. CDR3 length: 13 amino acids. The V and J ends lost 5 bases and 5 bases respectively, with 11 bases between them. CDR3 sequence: CASSPEWKDTQYF. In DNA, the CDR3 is TGTGCCAGCAGTCCTGAGTGGAAAGATACGCAGTATTTT.

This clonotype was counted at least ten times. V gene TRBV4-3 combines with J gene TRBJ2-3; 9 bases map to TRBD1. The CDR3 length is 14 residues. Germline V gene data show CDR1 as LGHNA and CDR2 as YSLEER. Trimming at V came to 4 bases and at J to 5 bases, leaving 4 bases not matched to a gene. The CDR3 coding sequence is TGCGCCAGCAGCCCGGGACAGGGAGGAGATACGCAGTATTTT. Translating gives CASSPGQGGDTQYF.

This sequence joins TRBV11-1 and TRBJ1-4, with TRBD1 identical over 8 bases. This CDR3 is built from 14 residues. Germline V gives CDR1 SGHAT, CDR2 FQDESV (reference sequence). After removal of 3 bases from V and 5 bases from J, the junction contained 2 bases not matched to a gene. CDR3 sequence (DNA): TGTGCCAGCAGCTTCGGGACAGGAAATGAAAAACTGTTTTTT. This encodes CASSFGTGNEKLFF.

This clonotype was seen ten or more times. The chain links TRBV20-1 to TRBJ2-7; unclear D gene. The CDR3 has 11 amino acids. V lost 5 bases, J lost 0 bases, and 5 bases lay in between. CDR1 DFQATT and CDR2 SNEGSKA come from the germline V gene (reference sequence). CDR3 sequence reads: CSASSSYEQYF. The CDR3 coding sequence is TGCAGTGCTTCCAGCTCCTACGAGCAGTACTTC.

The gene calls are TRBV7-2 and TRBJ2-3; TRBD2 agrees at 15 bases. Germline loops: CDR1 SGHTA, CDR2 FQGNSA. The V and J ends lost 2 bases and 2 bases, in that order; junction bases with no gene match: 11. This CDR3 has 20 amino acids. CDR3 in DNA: TGTGCCAGCAGCTTACCCGTCTGGACTAGCGGGGGGGAGCTCACAGATACGCAGTATTTT. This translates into CASSLPVWTSGGELTDTQYF.

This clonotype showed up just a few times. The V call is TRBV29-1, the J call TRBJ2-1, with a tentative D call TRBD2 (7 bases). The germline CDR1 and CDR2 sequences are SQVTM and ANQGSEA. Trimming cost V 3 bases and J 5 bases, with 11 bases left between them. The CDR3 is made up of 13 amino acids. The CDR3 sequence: CSVEPGGDNEQFF. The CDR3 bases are TGCAGCGTTGAGCCGGGGGGCGACAATGAGCAGTTCTTC.

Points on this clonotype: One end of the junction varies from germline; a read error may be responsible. CDR3 in DNA: TGCGGCGTTGAAGATATGGGGTCTGAAGCTTTCTTT. Encoded protein: CGVEDMGSEAFF. The V and J genes are TRBV29-1 and TRBJ1-1; D call uncertain. This CDR3 comprises 12 residues. The V gene's germline CDR1 is SQVTM and CDR2 ANQGSEA.

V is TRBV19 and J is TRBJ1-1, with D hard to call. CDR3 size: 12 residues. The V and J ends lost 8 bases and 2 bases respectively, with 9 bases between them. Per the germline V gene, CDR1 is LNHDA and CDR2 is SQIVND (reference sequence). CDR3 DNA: TGTGCCAGTGGTTGGGGTAACACTGAAGCTTTCTTT. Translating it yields CASGWGNTEAFF.

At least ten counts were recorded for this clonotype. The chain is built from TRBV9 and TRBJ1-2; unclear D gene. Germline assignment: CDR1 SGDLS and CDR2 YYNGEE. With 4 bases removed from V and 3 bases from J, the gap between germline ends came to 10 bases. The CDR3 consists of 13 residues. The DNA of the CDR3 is TGTGCCAGCAGCTACGGGCAGGACTATGGCTACACCTTC. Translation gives CASSYGQDYGYTF.

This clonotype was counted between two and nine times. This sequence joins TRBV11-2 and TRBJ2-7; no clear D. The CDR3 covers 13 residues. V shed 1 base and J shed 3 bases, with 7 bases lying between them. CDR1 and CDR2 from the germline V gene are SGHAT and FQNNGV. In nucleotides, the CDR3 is TGTGCCAGCAGCTTAGCCGGAGTCTACGAGCAGTACTTC. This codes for CASSLAGVYEQYF.

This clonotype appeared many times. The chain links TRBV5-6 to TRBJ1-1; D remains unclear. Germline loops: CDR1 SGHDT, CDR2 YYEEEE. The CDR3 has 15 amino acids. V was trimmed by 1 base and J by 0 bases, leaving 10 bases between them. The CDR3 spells CASSLRQILNTEAFF. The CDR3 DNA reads TGTGCCAGCAGCTTGAGGCAGATCCTGAACACTGAAGCTTTCTTT.